The T cell receptor (beta chain) under discussion was sequenced for a study of blood T cell repertoires in COVID-19. Overall study context: The United States, Italy and Spain supplied acute and convalescent COVID-19 samples.

The CDR3 totals 12 residues. Between the trimmed V and J ends, which lost 5 bases and 8 bases, there was a span of 9 bases. The germline V gene has CDR1 MDHEN and CDR2 SYDVKM. The table came from immunoSEQ multiplex PCR; TCRdb's copy has only in-frame clones and leaves some out. This sample carries fewer than 130,000 clones, 76% of them seen once, and the ten largest clones take more than 3.5%. This clone occurred a few times. This sequence joins TRBV28 and TRBJ1-4; D remains ambiguous. The TCR sequence derives from a woman aged 80 or over with acute or convalescent COVID-19. The sequencing sample was made of peripheral blood. CDR3 nucleotides: TGTGCCAGCAGTCCACGGGTGGAAAAACTGTTTTTT. It specifies CASSPRVEKLFF.